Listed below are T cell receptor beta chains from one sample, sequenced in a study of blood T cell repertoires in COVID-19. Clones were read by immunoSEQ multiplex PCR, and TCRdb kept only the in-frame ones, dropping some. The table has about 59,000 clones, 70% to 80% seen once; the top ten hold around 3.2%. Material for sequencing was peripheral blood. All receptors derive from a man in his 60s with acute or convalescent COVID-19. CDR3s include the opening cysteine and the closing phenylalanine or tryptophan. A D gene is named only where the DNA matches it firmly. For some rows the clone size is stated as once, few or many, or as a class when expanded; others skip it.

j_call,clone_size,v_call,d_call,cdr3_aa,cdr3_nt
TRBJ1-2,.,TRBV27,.,CASTRTGSLGYTF,TGTGCCAGCACACGTACAGGGTCCCTAGGCTACACCTTC
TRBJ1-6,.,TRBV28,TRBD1,CASTIGTGVSSPLHF,TGTGCCAGCACCATCGGAACAGGGGTCTCTTCACCCCTCCACTTT
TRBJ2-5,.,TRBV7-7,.,CASSKRVDEETQYF,TGTGCTAGCAGCAAACGGGTCGACGAAGAGACCCAGTACTTC
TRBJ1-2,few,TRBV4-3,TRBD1,CASSQDPTGNYGYTF,TGCGCCAGCAGCCAAGATCCGACAGGGAACTATGGCTACACCTTC
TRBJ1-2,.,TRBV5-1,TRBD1,CASSLTATGTGHKNYGYTF,TGCGCCAGCAGCTTGACTGCCACCGGGACAGGTCATAAGAACTATGGCTACACCTTC
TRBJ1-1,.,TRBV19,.,CASRAWGDTEAFF,TGTGCCAGTAGGGCCTGGGGGGACACTGAAGCTTTCTTT
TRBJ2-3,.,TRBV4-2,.,CASSQERLPTDTQYF,TGTGCCAGCAGCCAAGAGAGGTTACCCACAGATACGCAGTATTTT
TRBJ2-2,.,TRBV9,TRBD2,CASSVTSGNRELFF,TGTGCCAGCAGCGTGACTAGCGGGAACAGGGAGCTGTTTTTT
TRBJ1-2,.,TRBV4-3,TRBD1,CASSQRTGRVWDYGYTF,TGCGCCAGCAGCCAACGGACAGGGAGGGTGTGGGACTATGGCTACACCTTC
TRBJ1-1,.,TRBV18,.,CASSLAQYTEAFF,TGTGCCAGCTCACTAGCACAATACACTGAAGCTTTCTTT
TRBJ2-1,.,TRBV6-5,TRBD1,CASTRGRNEQFF,TGTGCCAGCACGAGGGGGCGGAATGAGCAGTTCTTC
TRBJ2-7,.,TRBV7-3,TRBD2,CASSLTSGIHEQYF,TGTGCCAGCAGCTTGACTAGCGGGATCCACGAGCAGTACTTC
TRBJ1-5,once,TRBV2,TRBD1,CASNTGGGNQPQHF,TGTGCCAGCAATACAGGGGGCGGCAATCAGCCCCAGCATTTT
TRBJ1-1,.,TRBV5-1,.,CASSPQRMQLNTEAFF,TGCGCCAGCAGCCCCCAGCGGATGCAGTTGAACACTGAAGCTTTCTTT
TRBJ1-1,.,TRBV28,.,CASSSRVFTEAFF,TGTGCCAGCAGTTCCCGGGTGTTCACTGAAGCTTTCTTT
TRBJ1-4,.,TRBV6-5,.,CASSRTGPSGEKLFF,TGTGCCAGCAGCAGAACCGGACCCTCGGGGGAAAAACTGTTTTTT
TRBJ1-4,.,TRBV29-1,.,CSGEGPNEKLFF,TGCAGCGGGGAGGGACCTAATGAAAAACTGTTTTTT
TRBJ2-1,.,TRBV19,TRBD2,CASSVLGLAGLYNEQFF,TGTGCCAGTAGTGTATTGGGACTAGCGGGACTCTACAATGAGCAGTTCTTC
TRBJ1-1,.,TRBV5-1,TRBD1,CASSFSGGPEAFF,TGCGCCAGCAGCTTTTCAGGGGGACCTGAAGCTTTCTTT
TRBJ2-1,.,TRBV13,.,CASSYLMSSYNEQFF,TGTGCCAGCAGCTATTTAATGTCCTCCTACAATGAGCAGTTCTTC
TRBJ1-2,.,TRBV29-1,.,CSVEDWRLNYGYTF,TGCAGCGTTGAAGATTGGAGGCTTAACTATGGCTACACCTTC
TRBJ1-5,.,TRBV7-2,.,CASSLAGGRNQPQHF,TGTGCCAGCAGCTTAGCGGGAGGGCGCAATCAGCCCCAGCATTTT
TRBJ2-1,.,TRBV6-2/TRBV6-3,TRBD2,CASSSRTSEQFF,TGTGCCAGCAGTTCCCGGACTAGTGAGCAGTTCTTC
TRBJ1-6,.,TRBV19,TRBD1,CASSMWTGSSPLHF,TGTGCCAGTAGTATGTGGACAGGGAGTTCACCCCTCCACTTT
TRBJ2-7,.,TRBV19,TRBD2,CASNPGRAAYEQYF,TGTGCCAGTAACCCCGGGAGGGCAGCCTACGAGCAGTACTTC
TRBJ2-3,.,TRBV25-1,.,CASTGGTSTDTQYF,TGTGCCAGCACTGGCGGCACTAGCACAGATACGCAGTATTTT
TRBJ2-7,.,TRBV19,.,CASSGDGYEQYF,TGTGCCAGTAGTGGAGACGGCTACGAGCAGTACTTC
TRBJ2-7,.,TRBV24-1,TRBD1,CATSDLGTGNYEQYF,TGTGCCACCAGTGATTTGGGGACAGGGAACTACGAGCAGTACTTC
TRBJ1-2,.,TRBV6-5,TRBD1,CASSYRYLDRERGYTF,TGTGCCAGCAGTTACCGATACCTGGACAGGGAGCGCGGCTACACCTTC
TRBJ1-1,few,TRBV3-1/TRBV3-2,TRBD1,CASSLSVQGADEAFF,TGTGCCAGCAGCCTTTCCGTACAGGGGGCAGACGAAGCTTTCTTT
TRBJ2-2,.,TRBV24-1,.,CATSDPSGGTGGELFF,TGTGCCACCAGTGATCCCTCTGGGGGGACGGGCGGGGAGCTGTTTTTT
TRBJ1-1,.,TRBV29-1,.,CSVTDSYEAFF,TGCAGCGTTACTGACAGCTATGAAGCTTTCTTT
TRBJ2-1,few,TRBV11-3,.,CASSPSDSLGNEQFF,TGTGCCAGCAGCCCATCGGACTCACTTGGGAATGAGCAGTTCTTC
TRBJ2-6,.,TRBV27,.,CASRLQAASGANVLTF,TGTGCCAGCAGACTACAGGCGGCATCTGGGGCCAACGTCCTGACTTTC
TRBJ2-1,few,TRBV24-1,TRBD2,CATSETSGRAVYNEQFF,TGTGCCACCAGTGAAACTAGCGGGAGGGCCGTTTACAATGAGCAGTTCTTC
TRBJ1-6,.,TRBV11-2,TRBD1,CASSPDRPPLHF,TGTGCCAGCAGCCCGGACAGGCCGCCCCTCCACTTT
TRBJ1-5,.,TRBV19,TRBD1,CASSLTGGSQPQHF,TGTGCCAGTAGTCTGACAGGGGGAAGTCAGCCCCAGCATTTT
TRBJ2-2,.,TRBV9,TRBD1,CASSPPLRGLGTGELFF,TGTGCCAGCAGCCCCCCCCTCAGGGGGCTCGGCACCGGGGAGCTGTTTTTT
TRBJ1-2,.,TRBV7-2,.,CASSRQTGSPVNYGYTF,TGTGCCAGCAGCCGTCAGACGGGGTCCCCCGTTAACTATGGCTACACCTTC
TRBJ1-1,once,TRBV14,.,CASSQITFNTEAFF,TGTGCCAGCAGCCAAATCACATTCAACACTGAAGCTTTCTTT
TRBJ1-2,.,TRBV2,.,CASSGGQGGDYGYTF,TGTGCCAGCAGTGGTGGCCAGGGTGGAGACTATGGCTACACCTTC
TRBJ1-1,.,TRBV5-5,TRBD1,CASSGWTGTAFF,TGTGCCAGCAGCGGGTGGACAGGGACAGCTTTCTTT
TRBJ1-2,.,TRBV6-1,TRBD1,CASSERTGGFYGYTF,TGTGCCAGCAGTGAGAGGACAGGGGGATTTTATGGCTACACCTTC
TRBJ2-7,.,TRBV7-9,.,CASSLRAYEQYF,TGTGCCAGCAGCTTGAGGGCCTACGAGCAGTACTTC
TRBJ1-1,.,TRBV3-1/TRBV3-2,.,CASTRTSNTEAFF,TGTGCCAGCACCAGGACAAGTAACACTGAAGCTTTCTTT
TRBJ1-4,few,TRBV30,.,CAWRPLRGEKLFF,TGTGCCTGGAGGCCTCTACGGGGTGAAAAACTGTTTTTT
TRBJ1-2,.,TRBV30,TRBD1,CAWSAPGGANYGYTF,TGTGCCTGGAGTGCCCCAGGGGGAGCTAACTATGGCTACACCTTC
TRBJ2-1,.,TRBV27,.,CASSLSLYNEQFF,TGTGCCAGCAGTTTAAGCCTATACAATGAGCAGTTCTTC
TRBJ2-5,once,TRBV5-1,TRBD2,CASSGGLAGQETQYF,TGCGCCAGCAGCGGCGGACTAGCGGGCCAAGAGACCCAGTACTTC
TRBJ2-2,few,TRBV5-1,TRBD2,CATTIAGEDTGELFF,TGCGCCACTACTATAGCGGGAGAAGACACCGGGGAGCTGTTTTTT
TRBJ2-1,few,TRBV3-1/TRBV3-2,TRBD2,CASSQAKRDFNEQFF,TGTGCCAGCAGCCAAGCTAAGCGGGACTTCAATGAGCAGTTCTTC